This entry is about one T cell receptor beta chain. The data stem from a study of cytomegalovirus exposure and HLA in healthy donors. Primers included in the PCR were 60 Vbeta and 13 Jbeta primers. Sequencing was performed with immunoSEQ multiplex PCR; in TCRdb, only in-frame clones are kept and a portion is missing. The table records approximately 110,000 clones, just over 15% of them present only once. The sequenced sample consisted of PBMCs. This receptor was identified in a woman aged 18-35 years in good health and CMV-seronegative.

The CDR3 DNA follows: TGTGCCAGTAAATCGGGATCCTACAATGAGCAGTTCTTC. It yields the protein CASKSGSYNEQFF. The chain combines TRBV19 with TRBJ2-1; perhaps TRBD2 as D (5 bases). Germline lookup yields CDR1 LNHDA and CDR2 SQIVND (reference sequence). This CDR3 region has 13 residues. Trimming removed 7 bases at V and 1 base at J, with 8 bases between. The whole variable domain, remainder taken from reference TRBV19 and TRBJ2-1, is DGGITQSPKYLFRKEGQNVTLSCEQNLNHDAMYWYRQDPGQGLRLIYYSQIVNDFQKGDIAEGYSVSREKKESFPLTVTSAQKNPTAFYLCASKSGSYNEQFFGPGTRLTVL.